The 27 T cell receptor beta chains listed next were all sequenced from one sample in a study of early T cells in non-severe SARS-CoV-2 infection. Each CDR3 protein gets one entry after TCRdb re-called the 5' RACE reads with MiXCR. The table shows 50,000 to 60,000 distinct CDR3 sequences, with 6.2% occurring only once. Sequencing used whole blood. The receptors shown here come from an adult who was a healthcare worker with PCR-confirmed SARS-CoV-2 infection or an uninfected control (not recorded which).

This clonotype was observed at least ten times. This chain connects TRBV7-6 to TRBJ2-1, with TRBD1 identical over 7 bases. The germline V gene has CDR1 SGHVS and CDR2 FNYEAQ. The CDR3 runs 12 residues. V lost 5 bases and J lost 8; bases outside the gene matches: 3. Here the CDR3 DNA reads TGTGCCAGCAGCCTTCAGGGGGATGAGCAGTTCTTC. Encoded protein: CASSLQGDEQFF.

This clonotype was seen a few times. The chain has TRBV6-5 and TRBJ1-5; the D is unclear. Trimming shortened V by 2 bases and J by 4 bases, and 12 bases separated the two germline ends. The CDR3 spans 15 residues. The germline CDR1 and CDR2 sequences are MNHEY and SVGAGI. DNA of the CDR3: TGTGCCAGCAGTTACCTGCCGCCTGAGAATCAGCCCCAGCATTTT. The encoded protein is CASSYLPPENQPQHF.

This clonotype came up a few times. One end of the junction is discordant with germline, which a read error may explain. The chain links TRBV6-1 to TRBJ2-1; D call uncertain. The CDR3 is made up of 15 amino acids. Germline V gene data show CDR1 as MNHNS and CDR2 as SASEGT. This chain's CDR3 is CASSEEYTSYNEQFF. DNA of the CDR3: TGTGCCAGCAGCGAAGAATATACTTCCTACAATGAGCAGTTCTTC.

This clonotype was counted many times. The chain couples TRBV12-3 or TRBV12-4 to TRBJ2-3; a weak D match, TRBD2 (6 bases). This CDR3 spans 18 amino acids. V was cut by 0 bases and J by 1 base, with 17 bases left in between. Written as DNA, the CDR3 is TGTGCCAGCAGTTTAGCGCGAGCGGCGAGCGGGCGCACAGATACGCAGTATTTT. This translates into CASSLARAASGRTDTQYF.

There are a few counts of this clonotype. The chain joins TRBV2 to TRBJ2-7, with a possible D match to TRBD2 (6 bases). V gave up 8 bases and J gave up 3 bases, with 14 bases separating them. CDR1 is SNHLY, CDR2 FYNNEI, per germline. This CDR3 contains 13 residues. Here the CDR3 DNA reads TGTGCCAGCCGCGGACGGGGGAACTACGAGCAGTACTTC. It codes for CASRGRGNYEQYF.

V gene TRBV18 combines with J gene TRBJ1-6, with D possibly being TRBD1 (5 bases). V lost 5 bases to trimming and J lost 6 bases, with 8 bases between them. This CDR3 has 13 residues. Germline loops: CDR1 KGHSH, CDR2 LQKENI. CDR3 in amino acids: CASSEGINSPLHF. CDR3 bases: TGTGCCAGCTCAGAGGGGATTAATTCACCCCTCCACTTT.

This clonotype was detected only a few times. The J gene is TRBJ2-7, the V gene TRBV18, with D possibly TRBD1 on 5 matching bases. V lost 6 bases, J lost 4 bases, and 16 bases lay in between. The CDR3 covers 14 residues. From germline, CDR1 is KGHSH and CDR2 LQKENI. The CDR3, as DNA: TGTGCCAGCTCCAAACAGGCCCCAGGGTACGAGCAGTACTTC. It yields the protein CASSKQAPGYEQYF.

This chain uses TRBV6-1 with TRBJ1-4, with D unresolved. The V gene lost 3 bases and the J gene lost 6 bases, with 2 bases spanning the gap. The CDR3 runs to 11 residues. Germline V gene data show CDR1 as MNHNS and CDR2 as SASEGT. Here the CDR3 reads CASSDDEKLFF. The CDR3 DNA is TGTGCCAGCAGTGACGATGAAAAACTGTTTTTT.

This clonotype was detected many times. V and J are TRBV7-2 and TRBJ2-2; D gene uncertain. Germline-derived CDR1 and CDR2 are SGHTA and FQGNSA. The CDR3 length is 16 residues. The V gene lost 3 bases and the J gene lost 4 bases, with 15 bases spanning the gap. The CDR3 protein is CASSFIVGLGTGELFF. CDR3 DNA: TGTGCCAGCAGCTTCATTGTGGGGTTAGGCACCGGGGAGCTGTTTTTT.

The chain joins TRBV12-3 or TRBV12-4 to TRBJ1-5; 7 nucleotides match TRBD1. Trimming at V came to 5 bases and at J to 5 bases, leaving 9 bases not matched to a gene. The CDR3 has 15 amino acids. The CDR3 region is CASSGGGDRDQPQHF. The CDR3 DNA is TGTGCCAGCAGTGGGGGGGGAGACAGGGATCAGCCCCAGCATTTT.

A word on this clonotype: Just one base apart from a much larger clone, this may be a read error. The chain carries TRBV19 and TRBJ2-5; unclear D gene. The CDR3 consists of 13 residues. Germline CDR1 reads LNHDA; CDR2 reads SQIVND (reference sequence). Trimming shortened V by 3 bases and J by 7 bases, and 12 bases separated the two germline ends. This CDR3 is CASSITSEVTQYF. CDR3 nucleotide sequence: TGTGCCAGTAGTATTACGTCTGAAGTGACCCAGTACTTC.

This clonotype was recorded many times. The V call is TRBV11-2, the J call TRBJ2-7, with D unresolved. The CDR3 is 13 amino acids. Trimming cost V 5 bases and J 8 bases, with 16 bases left between them. The V gene's germline CDR1 is SGHAT and CDR2 FQNNGV. CDR3 loop: CASSPVLIGKQYF. The DNA of the CDR3 is TGTGCCAGCAGCCCGGTTCTTATAGGGAAGCAGTACTTC.

This clonotype was detected ten times or more. The rearrangement uses TRBV20-1 and TRBJ1-1; no clear D gene. The CDR3 sequence is 14 residues long. Trimming shortened V by 0 bases and J by 0 bases, and 8 bases separated the two germline ends. Germline loops: CDR1 DFQATT, CDR2 SNEGSKA (reference sequence). CDR3 loop: CSAREVSMNTEAFF. DNA of the CDR3: TGCAGTGCTAGAGAAGTATCGATGAACACTGAAGCTTTCTTT.

This clonotype was recorded at least ten times. V usage is TRBV28 and J usage is TRBJ1-1; the D is unclear. V lost 3 bases to trimming and J lost 1 base, with 12 bases between them. The V gene's germline CDR1 is MDHEN and CDR2 SYDVKM. The CDR3 is made up of 15 amino acids. The CDR3 DNA sequence: TGTGCCAGCAGTTTTCGGGTCGTACAGAACACTGAAGCTTTCTTT. Its protein is CASSFRVVQNTEAFF.

This clonotype was seen ten or more times. This sequence joins TRBV20-1 and TRBJ2-7, with TRBD2 identical over 11 bases. The CDR3 extends over 17 amino acids. Germline CDR1 DFQATT, CDR2 SNEGSKA (reference sequence). V lost 2 bases and J lost 1; bases outside the gene matches: 10. CDR3 nucleotides: TGCAGTGCTAGACCCCTGGACGGACTAGCGGGTTCCTACGAGCAGTACTTC. Its translation: CSARPLDGLAGSYEQYF.

This clonotype came up a few times. The chain carries TRBV6-2 or TRBV6-3 and TRBJ2-6; 7 bases map to TRBD1. In germline, CDR1 is MNHEY, CDR2 SVGEGT. Trimming took 0 bases from V and 13 from J; bases not matched to a gene: 9. This CDR3 contains 15 residues. The CDR3 DNA sequence: TGTGCCAGCAGTTACTCCCGGACAGGAGAGATGGTCCTGACTTTC. Translated: CASSYSRTGEMVLTF.

This clonotype was counted a few times. V gene TRBV6-5 combines with J gene TRBJ1-3; weak D call: TRBD1 (6 bases). The V gene's germline CDR1 is MNHEY and CDR2 SVGAGI. Trimming removed 6 bases at V and 2 bases at J, with 8 bases between. The CDR3 runs 13 residues. CDR3 protein: CASSRGPGNTIYF. The CDR3 bases are TGTGCCAGCAGCAGGGGACCTGGAAACACCATATATTTT.

This clonotype was observed a handful of times. The rearrangement links TRBV20-1 to TRBJ2-1; perhaps TRBD2 as D (5 bases). The CDR3 has 14 residues. The germline CDR1 and CDR2 sequences are DFQATT and SNEGSKA (reference sequence). The V and J ends lost 1 base and 3 bases respectively, with 10 bases between them. The DNA for the CDR3 is TGCAGTGCTAGAGCTCCCGGGAACTACAATGAGCAGTTCTTC. Protein sequence: CSARAPGNYNEQFF.

This clonotype has at least ten counts. The V gene is TRBV6-6, the J gene TRBJ2-5; unclear D gene. The CDR3 is 11 amino acids. V was clipped by 4 bases and J by 5 bases, with 5 bases between them. In germline, CDR1 is MNHNY, CDR2 SVGAGI (reference sequence). This CDR3 is CASSFTETQYF. The CDR3 DNA reads as TGTGCCAGCAGTTTTACCGAGACCCAGTACTTC.

This clonotype was seen a handful of times. CDR3 in DNA: TGCGCCAGCAGCCAAGTTTTGACTAGCGGGGGGGAAAACAATGAGCAGTTCTTC. Protein sequence: CASSQVLTSGGENNEQFF. This sequence joins TRBV4-3 and TRBJ2-1; 14 bases align to TRBD2. This CDR3 is 18 amino acids long. Germline values: CDR1 LGHNA, CDR2 YSLEER. Trimming at V came to 1 base and at J to 5 bases, leaving 7 bases not matched to a gene.

This chain uses TRBV2 with TRBJ2-1; TRBD1 is a possible D gene (6 bases). Per the germline V gene, CDR1 is SNHLY and CDR2 is FYNNEI. Trimming took off 4 bases at V and 4 bases at J, with 8 bases between the two ends. The CDR3 has 13 amino acids. CDR3 sequence reads: CASSAGTYNEQFF. For the CDR3, the DNA is TGTGCCAGCAGTGCCGGGACATACAATGAGCAGTTCTTC.

This clonotype has a handful of counts. The CDR3, as DNA: TGCGCCAGCAGCCAAGAACCCAGGATAAACACCGGGGAGCTGTTTTTT. As protein: CASSQEPRINTGELFF. The chain uses TRBV4-3 and TRBJ2-2; D not resolved. CDR3 length: 16 residues. Germline V gene data show CDR1 as LGHNA and CDR2 as YSLEER. Trimming removed 0 bases from V and 2 bases from J, with 10 bases in between.

The gene calls are TRBV6-1 and TRBJ1-2; 8 bases match TRBD1. In germline, CDR1 is MNHNS, CDR2 SASEGT. This CDR3 is built from 16 residues. Trimming removed 5 bases from V and 0 bases from J; junction bases left unmatched: 8. DNA of the CDR3: TGTGCCAGCAGTTTAACAGGGGGTCCCTCTAACTATGGCTACACCTTC. As protein: CASSLTGGPSNYGYTF.

This clonotype has a count of ten or more. The J gene is TRBJ2-1, the V gene TRBV5-3; D could derive from TRBD1 or TRBD2 (5 bases each). TRBV5-3 is an open reading frame, and its role is uncertain. Trimming removed 5 bases from V and 2 bases from J, with 14 bases in between. This CDR3 comprises 15 residues. CDR3 residues: CARRVWDEPYNEQFF. CDR3 nucleotide sequence: TGTGCCAGAAGAGTTTGGGACGAGCCCTACAATGAGCAGTTCTTC.

This clonotype was observed many times. The gene calls are TRBV11-3 and TRBJ1-2; 8 nucleotides match TRBD1. CDR1 and CDR2 (germline): SGHNT, YENEEA. The length of the CDR3 is 12 residues. V shed 5 bases and J 10 bases; nucleotides not matched to a gene: 6. In DNA, the CDR3 is TGTGCCAGCAGCAACGGACAGGGAGACTACACCTTC. Translation gives CASSNGQGDYTF.

In its sample, this clonotype was seen many times. This sequence joins TRBV18 and TRBJ2-5; possibly TRBD1 or TRBD2 for D (5 bases each). Germline loops: CDR1 KGHSH, CDR2 LQKENI. Trimming took off 3 bases at V and 5 bases at J, with 10 bases between the two ends. This CDR3 has 13 amino acids. CDR3 coding DNA: TGTGCCAGCTCACCGGGGGTCGGGGAGACCCAGTACTTC. Translated: CASSPGVGETQYF.

This clonotype was counted ten times or more. The chain carries TRBV5-1 and TRBJ2-7; D unclear. CDR1 and CDR2 from the germline V gene are SGHRS and YFSETQ. The CDR3 contains 13 residues. Trimming removed 3 bases from V and 4 bases from J, with 11 bases in between. The CDR3 nucleotides read TGCGCCAGCAGCTCCTTGGAAGCTTACGAGCAGTACTTC. Its translation: CASSSLEAYEQYF.